This T cell receptor (beta chain) is drawn from a study of T cell responses to AZD1222 COVID-19 vaccine. Study observations and caveats: Vaccine-associated CD4 TCRs ranged over spike, dominating at 160-218 and 743-854. Two AZD1222 doses significantly raised spike-specific TCR breadth and depth over controls. Only 5 to 7 AZD1222 recipients were seropositive at baseline.

This clone was observed a single time. Its antigen remains unidentified. TCRdb keeps only in-frame clones here, not all; method: immunoSEQ multiplex PCR. Of about 110,000 clones in the sample, over 85% are singletons; the top ten hold 4.4%. The V gene's germline CDR1 is SGDLS and CDR2 YYNGEE. CDR3 length equals 14 residues. Trimming left V 2 bases short and J 7 bases short, with 15 bases between. Sample: peripheral blood, taken on day 0 of AZD1222 vaccination. The receptor comes from an adult in good health. J is TRBJ1-2 and V is TRBV9, with D perhaps TRBD1 (6 bases). The CDR3 coding sequence is TGTGCCAGCAGCGTCATGGACAGAACCACTGGCTACACCTTC. Translated: CASSVMDRTTGYTF.